One and the same sample provided the 13 T cell receptor beta chains below, sequenced in a study of cytomegalovirus exposure and HLA in healthy donors. Vbeta (60) and Jbeta (13) primers were used in the PCR. This table comes from immunoSEQ multiplex PCR, and its TCRdb copy is limited to in-frame clones, with some not included. The data contain 150,000 to 200,000 clones, about 65% of them seen just once; the ten biggest clones take up 2.8%. Sequenced input: PBMCs. Receptor source: a woman in her twenties or thirties in good health and CMV-seronegative.

This sequence joins TRBV5-1 and TRBJ2-3; 13 nucleotides match TRBD2. This CDR3 has 15 residues. CDR1 and CDR2 from the germline V gene are SGHRS and YFSETQ. Trimming cost V 4 bases and J 2 bases; bases outside gene matches: 1. CDR3: CASSTSGGATDTQYF. Written as DNA, the CDR3 is TGCGCCAGCAGCACTAGCGGGGGGGCCACAGATACGCAGTATTTT. The whole variable domain, remainder taken from reference TRBV5-1 and TRBJ2-3, is KAGVTQTPRYLIKTRGQQVTLSCSPISGHRSVSWYQQTPGQGLQFLFEYFSETQRNKGNFPGRFSGRQFSNSRSEMNVSTLELGDSALYLCASSTSGGATDTQYFGPGTRLTVL.

The chain is built from TRBV18 and TRBJ1-1; TRBD1 aligns across 7 bases. Germline V gene lookup returns CDR1 KGHSH and CDR2 LQKENI. V gave up 4 bases and J gave up 5 bases; unmatched junction bases: 4. The CDR3 consists of 13 residues. In nucleotides, the CDR3 is TGTGCCAGCTCACTCGACAGGGATACTGAAGCTTTCTTT. Amino acid sequence: CASSLDRDTEAFF.

This chain joins TRBV5-1 and TRBJ2-3, with TRBD2 matching 7 bases. This CDR3 is 17 amino acids long. The germline V gene encodes CDR1 SGHRS and CDR2 YFSETQ. The V and J ends lost 1 base and 5 bases, in that order; junction bases with no gene match: 13. The CDR3, as DNA: TGCGCCAGCAGCTTGAACGGACTAGAGCGGGGAGAAGATACGCAGTATTTT. It specifies CASSLNGLERGEDTQYF. Full variable domain (missing parts from reference TRBV5-1 and TRBJ2-3): KAGVTQTPRYLIKTRGQQVTLSCSPISGHRSVSWYQQTPGQGLQFLFEYFSETQRNKGNFPGRFSGRQFSNSRSEMNVSTLELGDSALYLCASSLNGLERGEDTQYFGPGTRLTVL.

The rearrangement uses TRBV15 and TRBJ1-1, with 11 bases that match TRBD1. V lost 1 base, J lost 10 bases, and 5 bases stayed unmatched. The CDR3 length is 14 residues. Germline assignment: CDR1 LNHNV and CDR2 YYDKDF (reference sequence). The CDR3, as DNA: TGTGCCACCAGCAGAGGGAGGGGACAGGGGGGAGCTTTCTTT. This codes for CATSRGRGQGGAFF.

This clone occurred a few times. The chain employs TRBV7-9 and TRBJ1-1; D is possibly TRBD1 (5 bases). CDR3 size: 13 residues. The V end lost 2 bases, the J end lost 5 bases, and 9 bases lay between the germline ends. CDR1 and CDR2 (germline): SEHNR, FQNEAQ (reference sequence). The CDR3 sequence: CASSLQGGTEAFF. CDR3 DNA sequence: TGTGCCAGCAGCTTACAGGGTGGGACTGAAGCTTTCTTT.

The chain carries TRBV5-4 and TRBJ1-1; tentatively, D is TRBD1 (6 bases). Between the trimmed V and J ends, which lost 5 bases and 1 base, there was a span of 15 bases. The V gene's germline CDR1 is SGHNT and CDR2 YYREEE (reference sequence). This CDR3 has 15 residues. The CDR3 here is CASRGTGYGNTEAFF. CDR3 nucleotide sequence: TGTGCCAGCAGGGGTACAGGGTACGGGAACACTGAAGCTTTCTTT.

The chain employs TRBV7-2 and TRBJ2-3; maybe TRBD2 (6 bases). Trimming took off 10 bases at V and 2 bases at J, with 16 bases between the two ends. The CDR3 loop spans 14 amino acids. Germline CDR1 is SGHTA and CDR2 is FQGNSA. In nucleotides, the CDR3 is TGTGCCACTAGACGGGGGTCTGTCACAGATACGCAGTATTTT. Its protein is CATRRGSVTDTQYF.

This chain connects TRBV2 to TRBJ1-5; D is unresolved. With 3 bases removed from V and 0 bases from J, the gap between germline ends came to 9 bases. The CDR3 loop spans 15 amino acids. Germline assignment: CDR1 SNHLY and CDR2 FYNNEI. The CDR3: CASSEVENSNQPQHF. CDR3 DNA sequence: TGTGCCAGCAGTGAGGTAGAAAATAGCAATCAGCCCCAGCATTTT.

The chain is built from TRBV5-1 and TRBJ2-1; 7 bases agree with TRBD2. With 3 bases clipped from V and 0 bases from J, the junction kept 9 bases outside the gene matches. In germline, CDR1 is SGHRS, CDR2 YFSETQ. The CDR3 contains 17 residues. CDR3 loop: CASSSHLAGSSYNEQFF. Here the CDR3 DNA reads TGCGCCAGCAGCTCCCACTTAGCGGGTAGCTCCTACAATGAGCAGTTCTTC.

This chain connects TRBV7-3 to TRBJ2-1; TRBD2 agrees at 15 bases. After removal of 5 bases from V and 7 bases from J, the junction contained 6 bases not matched to a gene. Germline V gene data show CDR1 as SGHTA and CDR2 as FQGTGA. This CDR3 contains 16 residues. The CDR3 nucleotides read TGTGCCAGCAGCCTAGGAGGGACTAGCGGGAGGAATGAGCAGTTCTTC. Translation gives CASSLGGTSGRNEQFF.

The chain employs TRBV28 and TRBJ1-5, with D uncertain. CDR1 MDHEN and CDR2 SYDVKM come from the germline V gene. This CDR3 has 16 residues. V shed 3 bases and J shed 4 bases, with 16 bases lying between them. The CDR3 sequence: CASSFIPAGGNQPQHF. As DNA, the CDR3 is TGTGCCAGCAGTTTTATCCCCGCGGGTGGGAATCAGCCCCAGCATTTT.

This clone was counted a single time. The V gene is TRBV6-1, the J gene TRBJ2-3; 9 bases fit TRBD1. Germline loops: CDR1 MNHNS, CDR2 SASEGT. The CDR3 sequence is 16 residues long. Germline trimming cut 0 bases from V and 4 bases from J; bases unmatched to any gene: 5. The CDR3, as DNA: TGTGCCAGCAGTGAAGCTACAGGGGGCGGCTCAGATACGCAGTATTTT. This sequence encodes CASSEATGGGSDTQYF.

The CDR3 DNA is TGTGCCAGCAGTGCCTCAGGGGGGTACGAGCAGTACTTC. As protein: CASSASGGYEQYF. The J gene is TRBJ2-7, the V gene TRBV6-6, with a tentative D call TRBD1 (7 bases). The CDR3 is 13 residues long. V dropped 5 bases and J dropped 4 bases, with 12 bases sitting between them. The germline CDR1 and CDR2 sequences are MNHNY and SVGAGI (reference sequence).